The next 32 T cell receptor beta chains were all read from a single sample in a study of OX40 agonist ivuxolimab in advanced cancers. Profiling relied on immunoSEQ multiplex PCR, and the TCRdb table lists in-frame clones only, not all of them. The repertoire holds over 60,000 clones, with approximately 94% as singletons. The material was CD4+ or CD8+ T cells sorted from blood, obtained in a trial of the OX40 agonist ivuxolimab. Receptors originate from an adult with an advanced solid tumor such as melanoma, head and neck, liver or kidney cancer.

The rearrangement uses TRBV6-5 and TRBJ2-7; TRBD1 agrees at 10 bases. CDR1 is MNHEY and CDR2 is SVGAGI in the germline V gene. The CDR3 is made up of 15 amino acids. V lost 6 bases, J lost 0 bases, and 5 bases stayed unmatched. The DNA for the CDR3 is TGTGCCAGCAGATATGGGACAGGGGCCTCCTACGAGCAGTACTTC. It encodes CASRYGTGASYEQYF.

V and J are TRBV19 and TRBJ1-2, with 9 bases fitting TRBD1. Trimming took 9 bases from V and 8 from J; bases not matched to a gene: 10. Germline CDR1 is LNHDA and CDR2 is SQIVND (reference sequence). The CDR3 runs 13 residues. CDR3 sequence: CASHNRGLWGYTF. DNA of the CDR3: TGTGCCAGCCACAACAGGGGGCTATGGGGCTACACCTTC. The entire variable domain, with the rest obtained from reference TRBV19 and TRBJ1-2, is as follows: DGGITQSPKYLFRKEGQNVTLSCEQNLNHDAMYWYRQDPGQGLRLIYYSQIVNDFQKGDIAEGYSVSREKKESFPLTVTSAQKNPTAFYLCASHNRGLWGYTFGSGTRLTVV.

The rearrangement uses TRBV15 and TRBJ2-1; tentatively, D is TRBD2 (6 bases). Trimming stripped 1 base from V and 4 bases from J, with 14 bases between. Germline V gives CDR1 LNHNV, CDR2 YYDKDF (reference sequence). This CDR3 spans 16 amino acids. The CDR3 loop reads CATSRARGGWYNEQFF. The CDR3 nucleotides are TGTGCCACCAGCAGAGCCCGTGGAGGGTGGTACAATGAGCAGTTCTTC.

The gene calls are TRBV7-8 and TRBJ2-1; D ambiguous. The V and J ends lost 1 base and 3 bases respectively, with 10 bases between them. The germline V gene encodes CDR1 SGHVS and CDR2 FQNEAQ. The CDR3 sequence is 15 residues long. CDR3 residues: CASSLGVNNYNEQFF. CDR3 DNA sequence: TGTGCCAGCAGCTTAGGAGTGAATAACTACAATGAGCAGTTCTTC.

The J gene is TRBJ2-2, the V gene TRBV10-3; D remains ambiguous. The CDR3 runs to 13 residues. V lost 4 bases, J lost 4 bases, and 7 bases lay in between. The germline CDR1 and CDR2 sequences are ENHRY and SYGVKD. The CDR3 here is CAISGALTGELFF. In nucleotides, the CDR3 is TGTGCCATCAGTGGGGCACTCACCGGGGAGCTGTTTTTT.

CDR3 nucleotides: TGCGCCAGCAGCCAAGGGACTAGCGGCGCGAGGGGGCAGTTCTTC. As protein: CASSQGTSGARGQFF. The chain is built from TRBV4-1 and TRBJ2-1; 10 bases line up with TRBD2. With 1 base clipped from V and 12 bases from J, the junction kept 9 bases outside the gene matches. Germline lookup yields CDR1 MGHRA and CDR2 YSYEKL. The CDR3 runs to 15 residues.

The chain is built from TRBV27 and TRBJ2-1; 12 nucleotides line up with TRBD1. Germline V gives CDR1 MNHEY, CDR2 SMNVEV (reference sequence). The CDR3 runs to 16 residues. Trimming at V came to 6 bases and at J to 7 bases, leaving 10 bases not matched to a gene. Written as DNA, the CDR3 is TGTGCCAGCAGGCTGTCGCGGGACAGGGGGCTTAATGAGCAGTTCTTC. It is translated as CASRLSRDRGLNEQFF.

The genes are TRBV11-2 and TRBJ2-1, with D perhaps matching TRBD2 (5 bases). Trimming left V 1 base short and J 10 bases short, with 14 bases between. Germline assignment: CDR1 SGHAT and CDR2 FQNNGV. There are 14 residues in the CDR3. The CDR3: CASSLASAEREQFF. DNA of the CDR3: TGTGCCAGCAGCTTAGCCTCTGCGGAGCGGGAGCAGTTCTTC.

This clone showed up just once. The chain uses TRBV13 and TRBJ2-7; 8 positions agree with TRBD2. The CDR3 consists of 15 residues. Per the germline V gene, CDR1 is PRHDT and CDR2 is FYEKMQ (reference sequence). The J segment lost 0 bases and the V segment lost 3 bases, leaving 4 bases of the junction unmatched. The CDR3 DNA sequence: TGTGCCAGCAGCTTCGTGGGACTAGACTCCTACGAGCAGTACTTC. Encoded protein: CASSFVGLDSYEQYF.

The J gene is TRBJ1-4, the V gene TRBV7-9; 7 nucleotides align to TRBD1. V gave up 4 bases and J gave up 4 bases; unmatched junction bases: 3. The germline V gene encodes CDR1 SEHNR and CDR2 FQNEAQ (reference sequence). CDR3 length: 14 amino acids. The CDR3 coding sequence is TGTGCCAGCAGCTGGGACAGACATAATGAAAAACTGTTTTTT. Its translation: CASSWDRHNEKLFF. The full variable domain, completed using reference TRBV7-9 and TRBJ1-4, is DTGVSQNPRHKITKRGQNVTFRCDPISEHNRLYWYRQTLGQGPEFLTYFQNEAQLEKSRLLSDRFSAERPKGSFSTLEIQRTEQGDSAMYLCASSWDRHNEKLFFGSGTQLSVL.

The chain links TRBV4-3 to TRBJ1-4; maybe TRBD1 (6 bases). The CDR3 consists of 17 residues. V was pared by 0 bases and J by 5 bases, with 16 bases between. Germline V gene sequence: CDR1 LGHNA, CDR2 YSLEER. DNA for the CDR3: TGCGCCAGCAGCCAAGATTCGGTTAGTCAGGGGAATGAAAAACTGTTTTTT. This translates into CASSQDSVSQGNEKLFF.

CDR3 region: CASRQRQGDYEQYF. CDR3 in DNA: TGTGCCAGCAGACAAAGACAGGGGGACTACGAGCAGTACTTC. The gene calls are TRBV7-2 and TRBJ2-7, with 9 positions matching TRBD1. Germline V gene sequence: CDR1 SGHTA, CDR2 FQGNSA. The CDR3 covers 14 residues. V shed 6 bases and J 3 bases; nucleotides not matched to a gene: 6.

The CDR3 spells CASTPDRGYYTEAFF. In nucleotides, the CDR3 is TGCGCCAGCACCCCGGACAGGGGATATTATACTGAAGCTTTCTTT. J is TRBJ1-1 and V is TRBV5-1; the match to TRBD1 covers 9 bases. The V gene end was trimmed by 6 bases and the J gene end by 5 bases; junction bases not matched to a gene: 11. Germline V gene sequence: CDR1 SGHRS, CDR2 YFSETQ. This CDR3 has 15 residues.

The chain uses TRBV11-2 and TRBJ1-3; TRBD1 agrees at 7 bases. This CDR3 is built from 19 residues. CDR1 and CDR2 (germline): SGHAT, FQNNGV. V was clipped by 4 bases and J by 3 bases; unmatched bases: 18. Written as DNA, the CDR3 is TGTGCCAGCAGCTCTGGTGGGGGGTTTGACAGGGATGGTGGAAACACCATATATTTT. Its protein is CASSSGGGFDRDGGNTIYF.

This chain links TRBV19 with TRBJ1-2; D remains ambiguous. With 7 bases removed from V and 1 base from J, the gap between germline ends came to 10 bases. CDR3 size: 13 residues. CDR1 LNHDA and CDR2 SQIVND come from the germline V gene (reference sequence). This CDR3 is CASNLGGNYGYTF. CDR3 in DNA: TGTGCCAGTAACCTGGGCGGTAACTATGGCTACACCTTC. The full variable domain, completed using reference TRBV19 and TRBJ1-2, is DGGITQSPKYLFRKEGQNVTLSCEQNLNHDAMYWYRQDPGQGLRLIYYSQIVNDFQKGDIAEGYSVSREKKESFPLTVTSAQKNPTAFYLCASNLGGNYGYTFGSGTRLTVV.

The sample holds a few counts of this clone. The gene calls are TRBV19 and TRBJ2-7; D is possibly TRBD2 (5 bases). Trimming cost V 3 bases and J 7 bases, with 13 bases left between them. Germline V lookup: CDR1 LNHDA, CDR2 SQIVND (reference sequence). The CDR3 is made up of 13 amino acids. DNA of the CDR3: TGTGCCAGTAGTATCAGCGGATCTCGGGAGCAGTACTTC. As protein: CASSISGSREQYF.

The J gene is TRBJ2-7, the V gene TRBV6-5; D unresolved. The CDR3 loop spans 13 amino acids. The germline CDR1 and CDR2 sequences are MNHEY and SVGAGI. Trimming pared 2 bases from V and 1 base from J, leaving 6 bases between. In DNA form, the CDR3 reads TGTGCCAGCAGTTACCGCGCTTCCTACGAGCAGTACTTC. As protein: CASSYRASYEQYF.

This sequence joins TRBV9 and TRBJ1-2; 10 nucleotides agree with TRBD1. Germline V gene lookup returns CDR1 SGDLS and CDR2 YYNGEE. V lost 3 bases, J lost 4 bases, and 6 bases stayed unmatched. The CDR3 is made up of 15 amino acids. CDR3 bases: TGTGCCAGCAGCGCCGGACAGGGGGTTTTCTATGGCTACACCTTC. It encodes CASSAGQGVFYGYTF.

This chain links TRBV4-3 with TRBJ2-1; D uncertain. Germline V CDR1 and CDR2: LGHNA, YSLEER. The CDR3 is made up of 17 amino acids. V was shortened by 1 base and J by 8 bases, with 21 bases between the two germline ends. CDR3 DNA sequence: TGCGCCAGCAGCCAAGGGGCAACATTCACCTATGGCCATGAGCAGTTCTTC. It encodes CASSQGATFTYGHEQFF.

V usage is TRBV6-6 and J usage is TRBJ1-4, with a tentative D call TRBD1 (6 bases). Germline V gene data show CDR1 as MNHNY and CDR2 as SVGAGI (reference sequence). Deletions cut 8 bases from V and 3 bases from J, with 13 bases between. This CDR3 spans 14 amino acids. The CDR3 bases are TGTGCCAGCGGGCCGGGGGCGGCTAATGAAAAACTGTTTTTT. Translated: CASGPGAANEKLFF.

This chain connects TRBV28 to TRBJ2-3; 9 bases agree with TRBD1. The CDR3 runs to 17 residues. V shed 6 bases, J shed 2 bases, and the junction held 12 bases outside the gene matches. The germline V gene encodes CDR1 MDHEN and CDR2 SYDVKM. The CDR3 DNA reads as TGTGCCAGCAGCTACCCGGGACAGGGTTCCAACACAGATACGCAGTATTTT. Translation: CASSYPGQGSNTDTQYF.

The chain joins TRBV27 to TRBJ2-1, with a weak D call TRBD2 (5 bases). Per germline, CDR1 MNHEY and CDR2 SMNVEV (reference sequence). The CDR3 extends over 15 amino acids. V was pared by 3 bases and J by 0 bases, with 9 bases between. CDR3 sequence (DNA): TGTGCCAGCAGTTTCACGGGGAGCTCCTACAATGAGCAGTTCTTC. This gives the protein CASSFTGSSYNEQFF.

The V call is TRBV13, the J call TRBJ2-1; tentative D call: TRBD1 (6 bases). CDR1 is PRHDT, CDR2 FYEKMQ, per germline (reference sequence). This CDR3 region has 17 residues. The germline V and J ends were trimmed by 4 bases and 2 bases, with 18 bases remaining between them. CDR3 DNA: TGTGCCAGCAGCTCGTGGGGCAGGGGTGAAACCTACAATGAGCAGTTCTTC. This sequence encodes CASSSWGRGETYNEQFF.

The J gene is TRBJ2-3, the V gene TRBV7-6; 12 bases map to TRBD2. Germline lookup yields CDR1 SGHVS and CDR2 FNYEAQ. V lost 4 bases, J lost 4 bases, and 6 bases stayed unmatched. This CDR3 comprises 16 residues. CDR3 sequence reads: CASSSSGRAIADTQYF. CDR3 nucleotides: TGTGCCAGCAGCTCTAGCGGGAGGGCCATTGCAGATACGCAGTATTTT.

This clone has just one count. The gene calls are TRBV9 and TRBJ1-5; unclear D gene. The length of the CDR3 is 15 residues. Per the germline V gene, CDR1 is SGDLS and CDR2 is YYNGEE. The germline V and J ends were trimmed by 0 bases and 3 bases, with 10 bases remaining between them. As DNA, the CDR3 is TGTGCCAGCAGCGTAGGAACCGGAATCAATCAGCCCCAGCATTTT. Its translation is CASSVGTGINQPQHF.

The chain links TRBV19 to TRBJ2-1; 11 bases line up with TRBD2. The CDR3 loop spans 15 amino acids. Germline V gene lookup returns CDR1 LNHDA and CDR2 SQIVND (reference sequence). The V gene end was trimmed by 8 bases and the J gene end by 4 bases; junction bases not matched to a gene: 7. CDR3 sequence (DNA): TGTGCCAGTGGGCTAGCGGGAGGAGGGTACAATGAGCAGTTCTTC. Translating gives CASGLAGGGYNEQFF.

The genes are TRBV14 and TRBJ2-7; 7 positions match TRBD1. CDR3 length: 15 residues. CDR1 and CDR2 from the germline V gene are SGHDN and FVKESK. After removal of 5 bases from V and 1 base from J, the junction contained 8 bases not matched to a gene. In nucleotides, the CDR3 is TGTGCCAGCAGCTTTCCCGGGACAGATTCCTACGAGCAGTACTTC. Its protein is CASSFPGTDSYEQYF.

V usage is TRBV4-3 and J usage is TRBJ2-1; D unresolved. Per germline, CDR1 LGHNA and CDR2 YSLEER. CDR3 length: 12 residues. V lost 0 bases, J lost 7 bases, and 4 bases lay in between. CDR3 nucleotide sequence: TGCGCCAGCAGCCAAGAGGGGAATGAGCAGTTCTTC. Protein sequence: CASSQEGNEQFF.

The rearrangement uses TRBV29-1 and TRBJ1-2; D possibly corresponds to TRBD1 (6 bases). Germline CDR1 reads SQVTM; CDR2 reads ANQGSEA. Trimming left V 6 bases short and J 6 bases short, with 17 bases between. This CDR3 comprises 13 residues. CDR3 in DNA: TGCAGCGTAGCCGGGACACCCAAGGATGGCTACACCTTC. It translates to CSVAGTPKDGYTF.

This clone is a singleton in its sample. V usage is TRBV7-9 and J usage is TRBJ1-3; D is ambiguous. CDR3 length equals 15 residues. V lost 4 bases, J lost 0 bases, and 10 bases lay in between. Germline V gene data show CDR1 as SEHNR and CDR2 as FQNEAQ (reference sequence). The CDR3 region has the DNA TGTGCCAGCAGCTATCGTCCGATCTCTGGAAACACCATATATTTT. Residues: CASSYRPISGNTIYF.

V is TRBV6-7 and J is TRBJ1-2, with a tentative D call TRBD1 (5 bases). TRBV6-7 is an ORF, with its function uncertain. The V end lost 0 bases, the J end lost 4 bases, and 9 bases lay between the germline ends. The CDR3 spans 14 residues. The CDR3 sequence is CASSYSGPSYGYTF. In DNA, the CDR3 is TGTGCCAGCAGTTACTCGGGACCTTCCTATGGCTACACCTTC.

The chain is built from TRBV7-9 and TRBJ2-7; a weak D match, TRBD2 (6 bases). CDR1 SEHNR and CDR2 FQNEAQ come from the germline V gene (reference sequence). V gave up 8 bases and J gave up 6 bases, with 17 bases separating them. This CDR3 spans 13 amino acids. CDR3 residues: CASRLGGRTEQYF. The CDR3 DNA reads TGTGCCAGCCGCCTAGGAGGGCGGACCGAGCAGTACTTC. Supplemented by reference TRBV7-9 and TRBJ2-7, the full variable domain reads DTGVSQNPRHKITKRGQNVTFRCDPISEHNRLYWYRQTLGQGPEFLTYFQNEAQLEKSRLLSDRFSAERPKGSFSTLEIQRTEQGDSAMYLCASRLGGRTEQYFGPGTRLTVT.